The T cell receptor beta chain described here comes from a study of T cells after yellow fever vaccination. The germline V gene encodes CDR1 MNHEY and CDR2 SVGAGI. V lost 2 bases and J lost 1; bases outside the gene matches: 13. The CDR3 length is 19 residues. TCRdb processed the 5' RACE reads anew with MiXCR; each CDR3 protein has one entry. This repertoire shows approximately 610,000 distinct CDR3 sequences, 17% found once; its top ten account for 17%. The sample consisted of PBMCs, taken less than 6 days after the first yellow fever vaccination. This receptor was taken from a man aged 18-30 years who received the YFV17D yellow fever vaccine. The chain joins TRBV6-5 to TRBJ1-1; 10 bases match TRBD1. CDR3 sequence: CASSYAGTGVWGRNTEAFF. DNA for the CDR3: TGTGCCAGCAGTTACGCCGGGACAGGGGTATGGGGAAGGAACACTGAAGCTTTCTTT.